The 5 T cell receptor beta chains below were found in one sample sequenced in a study of blood T cell repertoires in COVID-19. Profiled with immunoSEQ multiplex PCR; TCRdb holds only in-frame clones, not every one. Among hundreds of thousands of clones, approximately 82% were seen once, and the ten largest hold around 1.9%. Sample: peripheral blood. These receptors were obtained from a woman at least 80 years old with acute or convalescent COVID-19.

The rearrangement links TRBV5-4 to TRBJ2-2; maybe TRBD1 (5 bases). Between the trimmed V and J ends, which lost 4 bases and 1 base, there was a span of 11 bases. Germline assignment: CDR1 SGHNT and CDR2 YYREEE (reference sequence). CDR3 length equals 15 residues. The CDR3 reads CASSHRQQNTGELFF. The DNA for the CDR3 is TGTGCCAGCAGCCACCGACAGCAGAACACCGGGGAGCTGTTTTTT.

V usage is TRBV5-3 and J usage is TRBJ1-3; D remains unclear. TRBV5-3 is an open reading frame, and its role is uncertain. V was shortened by 4 bases and J by 0 bases, with 14 bases between the two germline ends. This CDR3 is built from 16 residues. Written as DNA, the CDR3 is TGTGCCAGAAGCGACGCCACTAGGACCTCTGGAAACACCATATATTTT. Translation: CARSDATRTSGNTIYF.

The chain has TRBV7-2 and TRBJ2-1; 13 bases fit TRBD2. CDR1 SGHTA and CDR2 FQGNSA come from the germline V gene. The CDR3 loop spans 14 amino acids. The trim removed 3 bases at V and 8 bases at J, leaving 1 base unmatched. The CDR3 DNA sequence: TGTGCCAGCAGCTTGGGACTAGCGGGACATGAGCAGTTCTTC. Translating it yields CASSLGLAGHEQFF.

In this sample, this clone turned up once. The V and J genes are TRBV18 and TRBJ1-1, with a tentative D call TRBD1 (5 bases). The ends were cut back, 0 bases at V and 3 bases at J, with 8 bases in the middle. The germline V gene has CDR1 KGHSH and CDR2 LQKENI. The CDR3 is 14 amino acids. The CDR3 coding sequence is TGTGCCAGCTCACCACCGGCAGGGTACACTGAAGCTTTCTTT. Translation gives CASSPPAGYTEAFF. The full variable domain, in which reference TRBV18 and TRBJ1-1 provide the parts outside the CDR3, is NAGVMQNPRHLVRRRGQEARLRCSPMKGHSHVYWYRQLPEEGLKFMVYLQKENIIDESGMPKERFSAEFPKEGPSILRIQQVVRGDSAAYFCASSPPAGYTEAFFGQGTRLTVV.

This clone was observed a single time. The rearrangement joins TRBV6-2 or TRBV6-3 to TRBJ2-7; D is unclear. The CDR3 has 14 residues. In germline, CDR1 is MNHEY, CDR2 SVGEGT. V was pared by 5 bases and J by 4 bases, with 15 bases between. This CDR3 is CASSRSGTGYEQYF. In DNA, the CDR3 is TGTGCCAGCAGTAGGTCAGGAACTGGATACGAGCAGTACTTC.